This T cell receptor (beta chain) was captured in a study of blood T cell repertoires in COVID-19. Whole-study context: From T cells, B-cell-depleted T cells, or PBMCs came the material, which was cDNA or gDNA.

Between the trimmed V and J ends, which lost 4 bases and 0 bases, there was a span of 12 bases. CDR1 is MNHEY and CDR2 is SMNVEV in the germline V gene (reference sequence). CDR3 size: 16 residues. In the original processing: Nucleated cell number was recorded as an estimate derived from reference gene primer amplification. TCRdb's table, derived via immunoSEQ multiplex PCR, lists solely in-frame clones and lacks some. The V and J calls and clone size come from that table; D and trimming were worked out from the DNA. The sample includes 200,000 or so clones, approximately 79% seen only once; the top ten take roughly 17%. This clone was seen a handful of times.

The chain uses TRBV27 and TRBJ1-4, with D possibly TRBD1 on 6 matching bases. This sequence originates from a man between 60 and 75 years old with active or convalescent COVID-19. The sample taken for sequencing was peripheral blood. CDR3 sequence reads: CASSSDRQTTNEKLFF. The CDR3 DNA is TGTGCCAGCAGTTCGGACAGACAAACAACTAATGAAAAACTGTTTTTT.